Listed below are T cell receptor beta chains from one sample, sequenced in a study of T-cell reconstitution after alpha-beta-depleted transplantation in children. TCRdb reprocessed the PCR reads via MiXCR and lists one record per CDR3 protein. There are fewer than 1 million distinct CDR3 sequences in the sample; roughly 15% occur only once, and about 4.6% lies in the top ten. The specimen was PBMCs, mostly from graft donor cells, collected 360 days after TCRalphabeta/CD19-depleted stem cell transplant. These receptors were taken from a male patient aged 5 to 17 who had a stem cell transplant for acute lymphoblastic leukemia, so the T cells may come from the graft donor. Each CDR3 is given with its conserved first and last residue. The D gene is left open where the match is weak. Clone size is shown for a subset of rows, as once, few, many or a class of expanded clone.

NA TRBJ1-1 few TRBV7-2 TGTGCCAGCAGCTTATGGGGGCCCGAAGCTTTCTTT CASSLWGPEAFF
NA TRBJ2-1 few TRBV7-3 TGTGCCAGCAGCTTAACGGGAGTTGCCTACAATGAGCAGTTCTTC CASSLTGVAYNEQFF
TRBD2 TRBJ2-1 many TRBV20-1 TGCAGTGCTAGAGTGTTAGCGGGGTGGAATGAGCAGTTCTTC CSARVLAGWNEQFF
NA TRBJ1-5 few TRBV6-2/TRBV6-3 TGTGCCAGCAGTTACATGTTGGGTTCTCAGCCCCAGCATTTT CASSYMLGSQPQHF
NA TRBJ2-1 few TRBV12-3/TRBV12-4 TGTGCCAGCAGTTTATTGACAGGTAGCTCCTACAATGAGCAGTTCTTC CASSLLTGSSYNEQFF
TRBD2 TRBJ2-1 NA TRBV18 TGTGCCAGCTCACCCTTGGCTAGCGGGAGCTACAATGAGCAGTTCTTC CASSPLASGSYNEQFF
NA TRBJ2-1 many TRBV5-1 TGCGCCAGCAGCTTGGTTGGCCACTCCTACAATGAGCAGTTCTTC CASSLVGHSYNEQFF
NA TRBJ2-3 few TRBV12-5 TGTGCTAGTGGCGCCCCCGCGGGGAGTGGGCCAGATACGCAGTATTTT CASGAPAGSGPDTQYF
NA TRBJ1-1 few TRBV10-3 TGTGCCATCAGTGAGTCGACAGAGCTTATGAACACTGAAGCTTTCTTT CAISESTELMNTEAFF
NA TRBJ1-2 few TRBV6-1 TGTGCCAGCACCCCGGGACATCATAACTATGGCTACACCTTC CASTPGHHNYGYTF
NA TRBJ2-7 few TRBV5-6 TGTGCCAGCAGCTTGGTATGGGGATTTTCCTACGAGCAGTACTTC CASSLVWGFSYEQYF
NA TRBJ2-5 many TRBV6-1 TGTGCCAGCAGTGAAGCGCTTCTGGAAAGGGGGGAGACCCAGTACTTC CASSEALLERGETQYF
TRBD2 TRBJ2-7 few TRBV18 TGTGCCAGCTCACCACAGCGGGGGAGCTCCTACGAGCAGTACTTC CASSPQRGSSYEQYF
TRBD1 TRBJ1-5 few TRBV20-1 TGCAGTGCCGGGACAGGGGTAGACGGTAGCAATCAGCCCCAGCATTTT CSAGTGVDGSNQPQHF
TRBD2 TRBJ2-1 NA TRBV6-5 TGTGCCAGCAGTACCTCGACTAGCGGGAGGGAGCAGTTCTTC CASSTSTSGREQFF
NA TRBJ2-1 NA TRBV7-9 TGTGCCAGCAGCTTAAAGCGATTGAGCTTCTACAATGAGCAGTTCTTC CASSLKRLSFYNEQFF